This T cell receptor (beta chain) is drawn from a study of graft-versus-host responses after intestinal transplantation. On the study more broadly: Induction with anti-thymocyte globulin, then tacrolimus and steroids for about 3 years, was given to all recipients. General study results and limits: Present in recipient marrow, GvH clones included some that appeared first in ileum or blood. High graft-versus-host to host-versus-graft clonal ratios were found in allografts of patients who had graft-donor T cell macrochimerism.

The assay was immunoSEQ multiplex PCR, and TCRdb's table has in-frame clones only and misses some. The data contain about 40,000 clones, 90% to 95% of them singletons. The CDR3 has 12 amino acids. Germline-derived CDR1 and CDR2 are MNHNY and SVGAGI (reference sequence). Trimming at V came to 8 bases and at J to 1 base, leaving 2 bases not matched to a gene. This clone was picked up one time. Its target is unknown. The receptor comes from a human donor who was the organ donor for an intestinal transplant. The V gene is TRBV6-6, the J gene TRBJ2-7, with TRBD1 identical over 7 bases. Sequencing was performed on unstimulated CD8+ T cells sorted from spleen or lymph node cells, taken before transplant. Here the CDR3 DNA reads TGTGCCAGCGGACAGGATTCCTACGAGCAGTACTTC. It specifies CASGQDSYEQYF.